The 26 T cell receptor beta chains below all came from one sample that was sequenced in a study of T-cell reconstitution after alpha-beta-depleted transplantation in children. It was with unique molecular identifiers that the TCRbeta library was prepared. TCRdb analysed the PCR reads with MiXCR anew, one entry per CDR3 protein. The sample lists about 350,000 distinct CDR3 sequences; 16% were seen once. The sample consisted of PBMCs, mostly from graft donor cells, taken 360 days after TCRalphabeta/CD19-depleted stem cell transplant. Receptor source: a male patient under 10 years old who had a stem cell transplant for acute lymphoblastic leukemia, so the T cells may come from the graft donor.

The chain carries TRBV12-3 or TRBV12-4 and TRBJ2-3; 7 bases fit TRBD1. Trimming at V came to 7 bases and at J to 0 bases, leaving 10 bases not matched to a gene. The CDR3 sequence is 16 residues long. CDR3 in amino acids: CASILQGVPSTDTQYF. The CDR3 DNA reads TGTGCCAGCATACTTCAGGGGGTCCCTAGCACAGATACGCAGTATTTT.

V is TRBV30 and J is TRBJ2-4, with 7 bases that match TRBD2. From germline, CDR1 is GTSNPN and CDR2 SVGIG (reference sequence). CDR3 length equals 14 residues. With 2 bases clipped from V and 8 bases from J, the junction kept 9 bases outside the gene matches. The CDR3 DNA reads TGTGCCTGGAGTCCCATCGGGGCGGGGGACATTCAGTACTTC. Translation gives CAWSPIGAGDIQYF.

The sample holds a few counts of this clonotype. The V call is TRBV9, the J call TRBJ2-7; the match to TRBD2 covers 12 bases. This CDR3 has 17 residues. V shed 5 bases, J shed 4 bases, and the junction held 13 bases outside the gene matches. Germline CDR1 is SGDLS and CDR2 is YYNGEE. The CDR3 region has the DNA TGTGCCAGCAGTCCTCGACTAGCGGGAGCTTTTTGGTACGAGCAGTACTTC. Protein sequence: CASSPRLAGAFWYEQYF. Using reference TRBV9 and TRBJ2-7 for the parts outside the CDR3, the full variable domain is DSGVTQTPKHLITATGQRVTLRCSPRSGDLSVYWYQQSLDQGLQFLIQYYNGEERAKGNILERFSAQQFPDLHSELNLSSLELGDSALYFCASSPRLAGAFWYEQYFGPGTRLTVT.

This sequence joins TRBV4-2 and TRBJ2-7; D is perhaps TRBD1 (6 bases). The length of the CDR3 is 16 residues. V dropped 2 bases and J dropped 2 bases, with 16 bases sitting between them. Germline values: CDR1 LGHNA, CDR2 YNFKEQ. The CDR3 DNA follows: TGTGCCAGCAGCCAACCTTCAAGGACAGCTACCTACGAGCAGTACTTC. Translating it yields CASSQPSRTATYEQYF.

The chain links TRBV4-3 to TRBJ2-3; 8 nucleotides line up with TRBD1. The V segment lost 0 bases and the J segment 5 bases; nucleotides outside the gene matches: 10. The CDR3 is 17 amino acids. Germline V lookup: CDR1 LGHNA, CDR2 YSLEER. The CDR3 region has the DNA TGCGCCAGCAGCCAAGATCTGGGGACAGGACTTCTAGATACGCAGTATTTT. It encodes CASSQDLGTGLLDTQYF.

The chain combines TRBV9 with TRBJ2-1; D possibly corresponds to TRBD1 (5 bases). CDR3 length: 16 amino acids. V was cut by 0 bases and J by 2 bases, with 12 bases left in between. Germline assignment: CDR1 SGDLS and CDR2 YYNGEE. CDR3 bases: TGTGCCAGCAGCGTAGGGGCAGAAGGGGCCTACAATGAGCAGTTCTTC. It encodes CASSVGAEGAYNEQFF.

The V call is TRBV27, the J call TRBJ2-1, with 11 bases that match TRBD2. The CDR3 has 16 amino acids. V trimming: 2 bases; J trimming: 3 bases; junction bases outside the gene matches: 3. The germline CDR1 and CDR2 sequences are MNHEY and SMNVEV (reference sequence). This CDR3 reads CASSLRLAGSYNEQFF. DNA of the CDR3: TGTGCCAGCAGTTTACGACTAGCGGGGAGCTACAATGAGCAGTTCTTC.

This clonotype came up a few times. The chain couples TRBV5-1 to TRBJ2-5; D unclear. V gave up 3 bases and J gave up 1 base, with 13 bases separating them. This CDR3 spans 15 amino acids. Germline lookup yields CDR1 SGHRS and CDR2 YFSETQ. The CDR3 region is CASSWIVGPQETQYF. The CDR3 coding sequence is TGCGCCAGCAGCTGGATAGTTGGGCCCCAAGAGACCCAGTACTTC. The complete variable domain, with remaining parts taken from reference TRBV5-1 and TRBJ2-5, reads KAGVTQTPRYLIKTRGQQVTLSCSPISGHRSVSWYQQTPGQGLQFLFEYFSETQRNKGNFPGRFSGRQFSNSRSEMNVSTLELGDSALYLCASSWIVGPQETQYFGPGTRLLVL.

This clonotype has only a few counts. The chain uses TRBV11-2 and TRBJ2-3; 7 bases map to TRBD2. CDR3 length: 20 residues. V shed 5 bases, J shed 1 base, and the junction held 21 bases outside the gene matches. CDR1 and CDR2 from the germline V gene are SGHAT and FQNNGV. CDR3 sequence: CASSLINRGVSGNRTDTQYF. CDR3 nucleotides: TGTGCCAGCAGCCTAATAAATCGGGGGGTCAGCGGGAATCGCACAGATACGCAGTATTTT.

There are a few counts of this clonotype. This chain joins TRBV10-3 and TRBJ2-1, with a possible D match to TRBD1 (5 bases). Looked up from germline, CDR1 is ENHRY and CDR2 is SYGVKD. The length of the CDR3 is 14 residues. V lost 6 bases, J lost 2 bases, and 11 bases lay in between. Here the CDR3 DNA reads TGTGCCATCAGGGGGTCAGGGACCTACAATGAGCAGTTCTTC. This sequence encodes CAIRGSGTYNEQFF.

This clonotype has just a few counts. This chain links TRBV12-3 or TRBV12-4 with TRBJ2-2; D uncertain. The CDR3 loop spans 13 amino acids. The ends were cut back, 5 bases at V and 6 bases at J, with 10 bases in the middle. CDR3 in amino acids: CASSNQAPGELFF. In DNA, the CDR3 is TGTGCCAGCAGTAATCAGGCTCCCGGGGAGCTGTTTTTT.

This clonotype was counted only a few times. The chain is built from TRBV4-3 and TRBJ2-3; 7 bases align to TRBD2. The CDR3 sequence is 18 residues long. V was clipped by 4 bases and J by 2 bases; unmatched bases: 15. CDR1 and CDR2 (germline): LGHNA, YSLEER. The CDR3 DNA reads as TGCGCCAGCAGCCTCGTCGATCGGGGAGGGAATCCCACAGATACGCAGTATTTT. Its translation: CASSLVDRGGNPTDTQYF.

There are many counts of this clonotype. The chain carries TRBV24-1 and TRBJ2-3; 11 bases agree with TRBD2. This CDR3 region has 15 residues. Per germline, CDR1 KGHDR and CDR2 SFDVKD. V shed 0 bases, J shed 10 bases, and the junction held 5 bases outside the gene matches. DNA for the CDR3: TGTGCCACCAGTGATTTGGGACTAGCGGGTTCGGCGCAGTATTTT. It encodes CATSDLGLAGSAQYF.

The table lists this clonotype with many counts. CDR3 in amino acids: CASSLSSPNYGYTF. The CDR3 DNA follows: TGTGCCAGCAGCTTAAGTAGCCCTAACTATGGCTACACCTTC. The V and J genes are TRBV11-2 and TRBJ1-2; unclear D gene. V was pared by 2 bases and J by 0 bases, with 7 bases between. This CDR3 region has 14 residues. CDR1 is SGHAT, CDR2 FQNNGV, per germline.

There are many counts of this clonotype. The V and J genes are TRBV7-9 and TRBJ1-4, with TRBD1 as a possible D gene (5 bases). The CDR3 consists of 18 residues. Trimming removed 2 bases at V and 2 bases at J, with 18 bases between. Germline V gene lookup returns CDR1 SEHNR and CDR2 FQNEAQ (reference sequence). DNA of the CDR3: TGTGCCAGCAGCTTATTCTATTGGCCGGGACGGACTAATGAAAAACTGTTTTTT. Protein sequence: CASSLFYWPGRTNEKLFF.

This clonotype was seen repeatedly, ten times or more. The V call is TRBV20-1, the J call TRBJ2-3; the D call may be TRBD1 or TRBD2 (5 bases each). Germline CDR1 reads DFQATT; CDR2 reads SNEGSKA (reference sequence). V lost 5 bases and J lost 4, with 25 bases in between. The CDR3 contains 17 residues. The CDR3 loop is CSAGGTGLLVGADTQYF. CDR3 coding DNA: TGCAGTGCTGGCGGAACGGGTCTCTTGGTGGGGGCAGATACGCAGTATTTT.

In this sample, this clonotype turned up a few times. V is TRBV4-3 and J is TRBJ2-1; 7 bases align to TRBD2. The CDR3 is 15 residues long. Per the germline V gene, CDR1 is LGHNA and CDR2 is YSLEER. The trim removed 3 bases at V and 3 bases at J, leaving 5 bases unmatched. The CDR3 bases are TGCGCCAGCAGCCAGGCCCGGACTAGCTACAATGAGCAGTTCTTC. Protein sequence: CASSQARTSYNEQFF.

This clonotype was seen repeatedly, ten times or more. The gene calls are TRBV9 and TRBJ2-1, with 9 nucleotides matching TRBD2. V was pared by 0 bases and J by 3 bases, with 13 bases of the junction left unmatched. Germline V gene lookup returns CDR1 SGDLS and CDR2 YYNGEE. The CDR3 loop spans 19 amino acids. CDR3: CASSVGNRASGMLYNEQFF. In nucleotides, the CDR3 is TGTGCCAGCAGCGTAGGTAACCGGGCTAGCGGGATGCTCTACAATGAGCAGTTCTTC.

V gene TRBV5-1 combines with J gene TRBJ2-5; D is unresolved. The V end lost 2 bases, the J end lost 3 bases, and 14 bases lay between the germline ends. This CDR3 has 15 residues. The V gene's germline CDR1 is SGHRS and CDR2 YFSETQ. The CDR3 here is CASSFFDSLEETQYF. The CDR3 bases are TGCGCCAGCAGCTTTTTTGATTCCCTGGAAGAGACCCAGTACTTC.

Only a few counts were recorded for this clonotype. The J gene is TRBJ2-7, the V gene TRBV20-1; D is possibly TRBD1 or TRBD2 (5 bases each). Germline CDR1 reads DFQATT; CDR2 reads SNEGSKA (reference sequence). With 1 base removed from V and 2 bases from J, the gap between germline ends came to 12 bases. The CDR3 has 14 amino acids. CDR3 DNA sequence: TGCAGTGCTAGAGTGAGGGGTACTCCCTACGAGCAGTACTTC. Its protein is CSARVRGTPYEQYF.

This clonotype was counted between two and nine times. The rearrangement uses TRBV5-1 and TRBJ2-1; TRBD2 agrees at 10 bases. This CDR3 is 14 amino acids long. Germline assignment: CDR1 SGHRS and CDR2 YFSETQ. Trimming at V came to 2 bases and at J to 10 bases, leaving 6 bases not matched to a gene. The CDR3 sequence: CASSFASGRREQFF. In nucleotides, the CDR3 is TGCGCCAGCAGCTTCGCTAGCGGGAGACGAGAGCAGTTCTTC. Together with reference TRBV5-1 and TRBJ2-1, the CDR3 gives the full variable domain: KAGVTQTPRYLIKTRGQQVTLSCSPISGHRSVSWYQQTPGQGLQFLFEYFSETQRNKGNFPGRFSGRQFSNSRSEMNVSTLELGDSALYLCASSFASGRREQFFGPGTRLTVL.

The V gene is TRBV28, the J gene TRBJ2-7; the D gene is possibly TRBD1 (7 bases). Germline V gives CDR1 MDHEN, CDR2 SYDVKM. The CDR3 has 17 residues. Trimming stripped 5 bases from V and 1 base from J, with 21 bases between. The CDR3, as DNA: TGTGCCAGCAGTCCCCTCAGGGGGGCGGGAAGTTCCTACGAGCAGTACTTC. Residues: CASSPLRGAGSSYEQYF.

The genes are TRBV27 and TRBJ2-7; D not resolved. The CDR3 runs 13 residues. V shed 8 bases and J shed 0 bases, with 11 bases lying between them. Germline lookup yields CDR1 MNHEY and CDR2 SMNVEV (reference sequence). The CDR3 sequence: CASVFRLSYEQYF. The DNA of the CDR3 is TGTGCCAGCGTTTTTAGGCTCTCCTACGAGCAGTACTTC.

The V and J genes are TRBV12-3 or TRBV12-4 and TRBJ2-1; 15 nucleotides line up with TRBD2. The J segment lost 14 bases and the V segment lost 8 bases, leaving 10 bases of the junction unmatched. This CDR3 spans 14 amino acids. The CDR3 spells CASRTSGRAPMEFF. The CDR3 DNA follows: TGTGCCAGCCGGACTAGCGGGAGGGCCCCGATGGAGTTCTTC.

The chain employs TRBV6-2 or TRBV6-3 and TRBJ2-1; 8 positions agree with TRBD2. J gave up 3 bases and V 2 bases, and 18 bases lay outside the gene matches. Germline assignment: CDR1 MNHEY and CDR2 SVGEGT. There are 20 residues in the CDR3. The DNA of the CDR3 is TGTGCCAGCAGTTACGTTTTTAGCCCCCGCGCAGCGGGAGTCTACAATGAGCAGTTCTTC. Protein product: CASSYVFSPRAAGVYNEQFF.

The chain has TRBV25-1 and TRBJ1-6; D ambiguous. Germline values: CDR1 MGHDK, CDR2 SYGVNS. V was pared by 3 bases and J by 6 bases, with 9 bases between. The CDR3 has 14 amino acids. In DNA, the CDR3 is TGTGCCAGCAGTGAGATGCCACCTAATTCACCCCTCCACTTT. Translated: CASSEMPPNSPLHF.